This TCR beta chain was identified in a study of cytomegalovirus exposure and HLA in healthy donors. PCR involved 60 Vbeta and 13 Jbeta primers. Assay: immunoSEQ multiplex PCR; the TCRdb copy retains only in-frame clones and omits some. The sample lists about 130,000 clones, roughly four fifths occurring once. For this clone: Its cognate antigen is unknown.

Per germline, CDR1 SNHLY and CDR2 FYNNEI. This CDR3 has 15 amino acids. Trimming removed 6 bases from V and 7 bases from J; junction bases left unmatched: 11. Study-level findings and limits: One later analysis reportedly identified an Asian-associated ancestry cluster that showed fewer N-insertions than the roughly 620-donor mean. Earlier analysis found most TCR beta V segments productive about 87% or about 30% of the time.

The sequenced material came from PBMCs. The receptor was derived from a boy aged 2 to 9 in good health and CMV-seronegative. V gene TRBV2 combines with J gene TRBJ1-5; 8 nucleotides align to TRBD1. The CDR3, as DNA: TGTGCCAGCAGCCAAAACAGGGGGAGTCTCCAGCCCCAGCATTTT. Its translation: CASSQNRGSLQPQHF.